Below are 5 T cell receptor beta chains sequenced from a single sample in a study of OX40 agonist ivuxolimab in advanced cancers. Generated by immunoSEQ multiplex PCR, the TCRdb table keeps only in-frame clones and is missing some. The table lists about 99,000 clones, around 95% of them singletons. This material consisted of CD4+ or CD8+ T cells sorted from blood, taken in a trial of the OX40 agonist ivuxolimab. These TCRs come from an adult with an advanced solid tumor such as melanoma, head and neck, liver or kidney cancer.

The rearrangement joins TRBV6-4 to TRBJ2-7; TRBD2 matches 13 bases. CDR1 and CDR2 from the germline V gene are MRHNA and SNTAGT. The CDR3 is 16 amino acids. V was pared by 6 bases and J by 3 bases, with 8 bases of the junction left unmatched. The CDR3 nucleotides read TGTGCCAGCAGAGACGGGACTAGCGGGACCCACTACGAGCAGTACTTC. It yields the protein CASRDGTSGTHYEQYF.

CDR3 sequence reads: CASSEWAGDGNTIYF. The CDR3 nucleotides are TGTGCCAGCAGTGAATGGGCAGGGGATGGAAACACCATATATTTT. This chain connects TRBV6-4 to TRBJ1-3; possibly TRBD1 for D (6 bases). CDR1 and CDR2 from the germline V gene are MRHNA and SNTAGT. The CDR3 is made up of 15 amino acids. V was clipped by 3 bases and J by 3 bases, with 12 bases between them.

The chain joins TRBV19 to TRBJ1-5; 9 bases agree with TRBD1. V shed 6 bases, J shed 1 base, and the junction held 4 bases outside the gene matches. There are 15 residues in the CDR3. Germline lookup yields CDR1 LNHDA and CDR2 SQIVND (reference sequence). The CDR3 coding sequence is TGTGCCAGTAGGGGACAGGGAGCCAGCAATCAGCCCCAGCATTTT. Amino acid sequence: CASRGQGASNQPQHF.

The rearrangement uses TRBV5-1 and TRBJ2-3, with 8 bases that match TRBD1. V shed 4 bases, J shed 6 bases, and the junction held 1 base outside the gene matches. Germline V CDR1 and CDR2: SGHRS, YFSETQ. This CDR3 comprises 12 residues. The CDR3 nucleotides are TGCGCCAGCAGCCAGGGGGCCGATACGCAGTATTTT. Translated, it gives CASSQGADTQYF. Full variable domain (remainder filled in from reference TRBV5-1 and TRBJ2-3): KAGVTQTPRYLIKTRGQQVTLSCSPISGHRSVSWYQQTPGQGLQFLFEYFSETQRNKGNFPGRFSGRQFSNSRSEMNVSTLELGDSALYLCASSQGADTQYFGPGTRLTVL.

J is TRBJ2-7 and V is TRBV9; 7 bases agree with TRBD2. Germline V CDR1 and CDR2: SGDLS, YYNGEE. Trimming cost V 4 bases and J 5 bases; bases outside gene matches: 18. The CDR3 consists of 17 residues. CDR3 region: CASSPREELWEFHEQYF. The DNA for the CDR3 is TGTGCCAGCAGCCCTCGGGAGGAGCTCTGGGAATTCCACGAGCAGTACTTC.